A single sample gave rise to the 28 T cell receptor beta chains below, sequenced in a study of shared clonotypes between healthy human individuals. TCRdb's copy holds only in-frame clones and misses some; the assay was immunoSEQ multiplex PCR. The data contain over 2,000,000 clones, just under 95% of them singletons. The naive CD8 population came from CD45RO-negative cells selected for CCR7, without terminally differentiated effector memory CD45RA+ cells. Sequenced input: naive CD8+ T cells from PBMCs. These receptors all come from a man aged 18 to 35 in good health. Some clones in this sample may be carry-over from other donors' samples.

CDR3 in DNA: TGTGCCAGCAGTCGGGGGTCACCCTACTATGGCTACACCTTC. Its protein is CASSRGSPYYGYTF. The rearrangement uses TRBV27 and TRBJ1-2, with a tentative D call TRBD1 (5 bases). Trimming took off 5 bases at V and 3 bases at J, with 13 bases between the two ends. Germline values: CDR1 MNHEY, CDR2 SMNVEV (reference sequence). The length of the CDR3 is 14 residues.

The chain links TRBV7-6 to TRBJ2-7; 7 bases match TRBD1. Trimming at V came to 2 bases and at J to 5 bases, leaving 6 bases not matched to a gene. Germline CDR1 and CDR2: SGHVS and FNYEAQ. The CDR3 extends over 14 amino acids. This chain's CDR3 is CASSLYGQENEQYF. The DNA for the CDR3 is TGTGCCAGCAGCTTATACGGACAGGAGAACGAGCAGTACTTC.

J is TRBJ2-1 and V is TRBV11-3, with no clear D. Germline CDR1 is SGHNT and CDR2 is YENEEA. The CDR3 spans 13 residues. V dropped 1 base and J dropped 7 bases, with 8 bases sitting between them. The CDR3 coding sequence is TGTGCCAGCAGCTTAGTGCCAGCGAATGAGCAGTTCTTC. Translation: CASSLVPANEQFF.

The genes are TRBV19 and TRBJ2-1; 7 nucleotides match TRBD1. The junction had 16 bases not matched to a gene; V was cut back by 6 bases and J by 5 bases. Germline V gives CDR1 LNHDA, CDR2 SQIVND (reference sequence). The CDR3 has 17 residues. The DNA of the CDR3 is TGTGCCAGTAGCCCCGGATCCGTCGGGACAGCTAACAATGAGCAGTTCTTC. This gives the protein CASSPGSVGTANNEQFF.

The chain recombines TRBV15 with TRBJ2-2, with 8 nucleotides matching TRBD1. The CDR3 has 16 amino acids. The germline CDR1 and CDR2 sequences are LNHNV and YYDKDF (reference sequence). Trimming removed 0 bases from V and 1 base from J; junction bases left unmatched: 1. In DNA form, the CDR3 reads TGTGCCACCAGCAGAGAGGGGACAGGGAACACCGGGGAGCTGTTTTTT. The encoded protein is CATSREGTGNTGELFF.

This chain joins TRBV7-3 and TRBJ2-3; 9 bases align to TRBD2. V lost 6 bases, J lost 3 bases, and 10 bases stayed unmatched. Germline V gene lookup returns CDR1 SGHTA and CDR2 FQGTGA. This CDR3 has 16 residues. The CDR3 nucleotides read TGTGCCAGCAGTGCAGGGGTAGCGGGAGTTACAGATACGCAGTATTTT. Protein product: CASSAGVAGVTDTQYF. The full variable domain, rest sourced from reference TRBV7-3 and TRBJ2-3, is GAGVSQTPSNKVTEKGKYVELRCDPISGHTALYWYRQSLGQGPEFLIYFQGTGAADDSGLPNDRFFAVRPEGSVSTLKIQRTERGDSAVYLCASSAGVAGVTDTQYFGPGTRLTVL.

The J gene is TRBJ2-7, the V gene TRBV6-5; D may be TRBD1 or TRBD2 (5 bases each). V was clipped by 6 bases and J by 4 bases, with 13 bases between them. Germline V lookup: CDR1 MNHEY, CDR2 SVGAGI. This CDR3 has 13 residues. CDR3 sequence reads: CASSPGRYYEQYF. CDR3 sequence (DNA): TGTGCCAGCAGCCCGGGACGGTATTACGAGCAGTACTTC.

This rearrangement joins TRBV6-5 to TRBJ2-7; tentatively, D is TRBD1 or TRBD2 (5 bases each). CDR1 is MNHEY and CDR2 is SVGAGI in the germline V gene. This CDR3 spans 13 amino acids. V was pared by 7 bases and J by 5 bases, with 15 bases between. The CDR3, as DNA: TGTGCCAGCACCCCCCCAGGGACGCACGAGCAGTACTTC. Translated, it gives CASTPPGTHEQYF.

The rearrangement uses TRBV28 and TRBJ2-1; TRBD2 matches at 11 bases. Trimming at V came to 6 bases and at J to 8 bases, leaving 15 bases not matched to a gene. Germline lookup yields CDR1 MDHEN and CDR2 SYDVKM. The CDR3 length is 17 residues. Here the CDR3 DNA reads TGTGCCAGCAGCCAAGATCTAGCGGGAGGAAAGGTTGATGAGCAGTTCTTC. Its translation: CASSQDLAGGKVDEQFF. The complete variable domain, with remaining parts taken from reference TRBV28 and TRBJ2-1, reads DVKVTQSSRYLVKRTGEKVFLECVQDMDHENMFWYRQDPGLGLRLIYFSYDVKMKEKGDIPEGYSVSREKKERFSLILESASTNQTSMYLCASSQDLAGGKVDEQFFGPGTRLTVL.

The rearrangement uses TRBV19 and TRBJ1-1; D is uncertain. The germline V gene has CDR1 LNHDA and CDR2 SQIVND (reference sequence). V was trimmed by 3 bases and J by 5 bases, leaving 13 bases between them. There are 14 residues in the CDR3. The CDR3 coding sequence is TGTGCCAGTAGTATCCTCCTTTTGGAGACTGAAGCTTTCTTT. Its translation is CASSILLLETEAFF.

The chain is built from TRBV7-6 and TRBJ1-1; no clear D gene. The CDR3 has 12 amino acids. Trimming removed 6 bases from V and 11 bases from J, with 16 bases in between. Germline-derived CDR1 and CDR2 are SGHVS and FNYEAQ. The CDR3: CASSPGGPEAFF. Written as DNA, the CDR3 is TGTGCCAGCAGTCCCGGAGGCCCCGAGGCTTTCTTT.

The rearrangement links TRBV11-2 to TRBJ2-1, with TRBD2 matching 10 bases. The V gene end was trimmed by 2 bases and the J gene end by 8 bases; junction bases not matched to a gene: 6. CDR1 and CDR2 (germline): SGHAT, FQNNGV. This CDR3 has 15 amino acids. CDR3 protein: CASSLTPSGRYEQFF. CDR3 DNA sequence: TGTGCCAGCAGCTTAACTCCTAGCGGGAGATATGAGCAGTTCTTC.

This clone has only one observation. The chain couples TRBV6-5 to TRBJ1-5; a possible D gene is TRBD1 (6 bases). The V and J ends lost 7 bases and 6 bases respectively, with 13 bases between them. Per germline, CDR1 MNHEY and CDR2 SVGAGI. The CDR3 sequence is 13 residues long. The CDR3 bases are TGTGCCAGCACCCTCGGGGGCCGTCAGCCCCAGCATTTT. This sequence encodes CASTLGGRQPQHF.

This clone was seen only a few times. V usage is TRBV29-1 and J usage is TRBJ1-1, with D uncertain. The length of the CDR3 is 11 residues. V gave up 3 bases and J gave up 7 bases, with 9 bases separating them. The V gene's germline CDR1 is SQVTM and CDR2 ANQGSEA. The CDR3 is CSVDFGLEAFF. CDR3 nucleotide sequence: TGCAGCGTTGACTTCGGCCTTGAAGCTTTCTTT.

The V gene is TRBV5-1, the J gene TRBJ2-7; the match to TRBD1 covers 7 bases. Looked up from germline, CDR1 is SGHRS and CDR2 is YFSETQ. Unmatched junction bases numbered 7, after V lost 0 bases and J lost 1 base. This CDR3 is built from 16 residues. CDR3 DNA: TGCGCCAGCAGCTTGGGGACAGGAATGGCTTCCTACGAGCAGTACTTC. This encodes CASSLGTGMASYEQYF.

Turning to this clone: Other DNA sequences in the sample encode the same CDR3. This chain links TRBV4-1 with TRBJ1-1; D unresolved. Trimming shortened V by 3 bases and J by 0 bases, and 5 bases separated the two germline ends. The CDR3 consists of 13 residues. In germline, CDR1 is MGHRA, CDR2 YSYEKL. CDR3 coding DNA: TGCGCCAGCAGCCAGGGAATGAACACTGAAGCTTTCTTT. It is translated as CASSQGMNTEAFF.

This sequence joins TRBV4-1 and TRBJ2-4; TRBD2 matches at 12 bases. Germline V lookup: CDR1 MGHRA, CDR2 YSYEKL. The V gene end was trimmed by 4 bases and the J gene end by 0 bases; junction bases not matched to a gene: 4. The CDR3 consists of 17 residues. The CDR3 DNA is TGCGCCAGCAGCCCGGGACTAGCGGGTCTAGCCAAAAACATTCAGTACTTC. Translating gives CASSPGLAGLAKNIQYF.

This chain links TRBV7-3 with TRBJ1-4; 7 bases are a match to TRBD1. V was clipped by 5 bases and J by 2 bases; unmatched bases: 5. Germline CDR1 SGHTA, CDR2 FQGTGA. There are 15 residues in the CDR3. CDR3 coding DNA: TGTGCCAGCAGCGGCCGGGACAGTACTAATGAAAAACTGTTTTTT. This translates into CASSGRDSTNEKLFF.

The chain employs TRBV5-1 and TRBJ1-1, with a tentative D call TRBD1 (5 bases). Germline V gene sequence: CDR1 SGHRS, CDR2 YFSETQ. V lost 0 bases to trimming and J lost 4 bases, with 16 bases between them. This CDR3 spans 16 amino acids. The chain's CDR3 is CASSLGPLGTGTEAFF. Here the CDR3 DNA reads TGCGCCAGCAGCTTGGGCCCCCTGGGGACGGGCACTGAAGCTTTCTTT. The full variable domain, its missing parts supplied by reference TRBV5-1 and TRBJ1-1, is KAGVTQTPRYLIKTRGQQVTLSCSPISGHRSVSWYQQTPGQGLQFLFEYFSETQRNKGNFPGRFSGRQFSNSRSEMNVSTLELGDSALYLCASSLGPLGTGTEAFFGQGTRLTVV.

The V call is TRBV29-1, the J call TRBJ2-5, with TRBD2 identical over 13 bases. Germline V CDR1 and CDR2: SQVTM, ANQGSEA. V gave up 6 bases and J gave up 0 bases; unmatched junction bases: 1. The length of the CDR3 is 14 residues. CDR3 nucleotide sequence: TGCAGCGTCGGACTAGCGGGAGACCAAGAGACCCAGTACTTC. This gives the protein CSVGLAGDQETQYF.

The chain recombines TRBV28 with TRBJ2-7, with D possibly matching TRBD2 (6 bases). Germline lookup yields CDR1 MDHEN and CDR2 SYDVKM. Deletions cut 6 bases from V and 2 bases from J, with 20 bases between. The CDR3 has 16 amino acids. The CDR3 loop is CASSHPAERRAYEQYF. CDR3 in DNA: TGTGCCAGCAGCCACCCCGCGGAGCGGAGGGCCTACGAGCAGTACTTC.

The chain has TRBV11-2 and TRBJ1-2, with D unresolved. The CDR3 runs 12 residues. Trimming removed 1 base from V and 8 bases from J, with 8 bases in between. Looked up from germline, CDR1 is SGHAT and CDR2 is FQNNGV. The CDR3 nucleotides read TGTGCCAGCAGCTTAGGTAGGGTCGGCTACACCTTC. It is translated as CASSLGRVGYTF.

CDR3 in DNA: TGTGCCAGCAGAGCGGGAGGCTACGAGCAGTACTTC. This codes for CASRAGGYEQYF. The gene calls are TRBV7-9 and TRBJ2-7; 9 bases map to TRBD2. Germline V lookup: CDR1 SEHNR, CDR2 FQNEAQ (reference sequence). Trimming took 6 bases from V and 3 from J; bases not matched to a gene: 0. CDR3 length: 12 residues.

With respect to this clone: Distinct nucleotide sequences in the sample also encode this CDR3. The chain joins TRBV9 to TRBJ2-7, with unresolved D. The CDR3 sequence is 14 residues long. Germline CDR1 and CDR2: SGDLS and YYNGEE. Trimming removed 0 bases at V and 3 bases at J, with 10 bases between. CDR3 region: CASSVDSGGYEQYF. CDR3 DNA sequence: TGTGCCAGCAGCGTAGATTCGGGTGGCTACGAGCAGTACTTC.

The chain links TRBV7-6 to TRBJ2-7; TRBD1 agrees at 8 bases. After removal of 5 bases from V and 0 bases from J, the junction contained 15 bases not matched to a gene. Germline V gives CDR1 SGHVS, CDR2 FNYEAQ. The CDR3 runs 18 residues. CDR3 sequence reads: CASSADPIDRGLSYEQYF. The CDR3 DNA reads TGTGCCAGCAGCGCCGACCCCATTGACAGGGGCCTCTCCTACGAGCAGTACTTC.

J is TRBJ2-7 and V is TRBV7-6; 7 bases map to TRBD1. The CDR3 contains 15 residues. V lost 4 bases to trimming and J lost 6 bases; unmatched junction nucleotides: 12. CDR1 SGHVS and CDR2 FNYEAQ come from the germline V gene. The CDR3 nucleotides read TGTGCCAGCAGCTCCCCGACAGGGTGGTCGGTCGAGCAGTACTTC. Encoded protein: CASSSPTGWSVEQYF.

The DNA for the CDR3 is TGTGCCAGCAGCGCCGGGACGCTGGACACCATATATTTT. Translating it yields CASSAGTLDTIYF. This sequence joins TRBV9 and TRBJ1-3, with D possibly being TRBD1 (5 bases). The V gene's germline CDR1 is SGDLS and CDR2 YYNGEE. V lost 3 bases and J lost 8, with 12 bases in between. CDR3 length: 13 residues. Variable domain in full (rest from reference TRBV9 and TRBJ1-3): DSGVTQTPKHLITATGQRVTLRCSPRSGDLSVYWYQQSLDQGLQFLIQYYNGEERAKGNILERFSAQQFPDLHSELNLSSLELGDSALYFCASSAGTLDTIYFGEGSWLTVV.

This rearrangement joins TRBV28 to TRBJ1-5; 7 bases map to TRBD1. Germline CDR1 and CDR2: MDHEN and SYDVKM. V lost 8 bases and J lost 4; bases outside the gene matches: 5. This CDR3 has 13 amino acids. The CDR3: CASGLTGNQPQHF. The CDR3 coding sequence is TGTGCCAGCGGGCTGACAGGGAATCAGCCCCAGCATTTT.